The T cell receptor beta chain under discussion was sequenced for a study of Ad26.COV2.S vaccination and SARS-CoV-2 variants. Broader study findings: People given the vaccine had a wider spike-specific TCR breadth than placebo recipients did.

Profiling relied on immunoSEQ multiplex PCR, and the TCRdb table lists in-frame clones only, not all of them. The table lists approximately 420,000 clones, around nine tenths of them singletons, with 3.6% in the top ten. This CDR3 has 15 amino acids. The germline CDR1 and CDR2 sequences are MNHEY and SVGEGT. The germline V and J ends were trimmed by 0 bases and 6 bases, with 12 bases remaining between them. As for treatment: around 19 received Ad26.COV2.S at low or high dose, single or two shots; roughly five received placebo; per-sample allocation not given. Collection of samples fell on day 63 after the first vaccine or placebo injection. SARS-CoV-2 spike from the Wuhan strain was encoded by the vaccine, an Ad26 vector. To note about this clone: Its matching antigen is unknown.

The sequencing used peripheral blood, collected in a trial of Ad26.COV2.S vaccine versus placebo. The rearrangement links TRBV6-2 or TRBV6-3 to TRBJ2-1, with D perhaps TRBD1 (5 bases). The origin of this receptor is a person aged 18-65 years who received the Ad26.COV2.S COVID-19 vaccine or a placebo. The DNA for the CDR3 is TGTGCCAGCAGTTACTCAGGGGAACCGCGCAATGAGCAGTTCTTC. This encodes CASSYSGEPRNEQFF.